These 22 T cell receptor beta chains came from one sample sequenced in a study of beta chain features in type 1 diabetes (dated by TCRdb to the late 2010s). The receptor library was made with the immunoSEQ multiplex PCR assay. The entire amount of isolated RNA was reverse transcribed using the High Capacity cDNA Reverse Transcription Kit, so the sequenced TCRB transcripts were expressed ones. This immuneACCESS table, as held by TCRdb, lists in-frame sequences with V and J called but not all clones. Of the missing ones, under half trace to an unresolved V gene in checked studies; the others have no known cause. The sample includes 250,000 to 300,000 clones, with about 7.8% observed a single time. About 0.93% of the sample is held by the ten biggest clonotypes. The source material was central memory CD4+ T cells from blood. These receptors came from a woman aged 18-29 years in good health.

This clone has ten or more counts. CDR3 in DNA: TGTGCCAGCAGATCAGAGAGGGGCTTTCGTTCACCCCTCCACTTT. Its protein product is CASRSERGFRSPLHF. J is TRBJ1-6 and V is TRBV27; possibly TRBD1 for D (5 bases). CDR3 length equals 15 residues. Trimming cost V 6 bases and J 9 bases, with 18 bases left between them. In germline, CDR1 is MNHEY, CDR2 SMNVEV (reference sequence).

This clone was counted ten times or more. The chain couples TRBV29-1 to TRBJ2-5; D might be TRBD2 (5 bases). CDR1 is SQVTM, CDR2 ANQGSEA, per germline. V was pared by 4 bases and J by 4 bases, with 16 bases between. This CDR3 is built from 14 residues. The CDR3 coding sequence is TGCAGCGTTGTTAACACCGGTGGAGGAGAGACCCAGTACTTC. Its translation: CSVVNTGGGETQYF.

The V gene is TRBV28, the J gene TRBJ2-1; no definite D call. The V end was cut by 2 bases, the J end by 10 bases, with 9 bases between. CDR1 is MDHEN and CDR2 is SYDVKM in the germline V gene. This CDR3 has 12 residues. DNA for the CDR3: TGTGCCAGCAGTTTAGGAATTCGGGAGCAGTTCTTC. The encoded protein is CASSLGIREQFF.

The CDR3 protein is CASKVGTYNSPLHF. The CDR3 bases are TGCGCCAGCAAAGTCGGGACCTATAATTCACCCCTCCACTTT. V gene TRBV5-1 combines with J gene TRBJ1-6; D remains unclear. Germline values: CDR1 SGHRS, CDR2 YFSETQ. This CDR3 is built from 14 residues. Trimming pared 6 bases from V and 2 bases from J, leaving 9 bases between.

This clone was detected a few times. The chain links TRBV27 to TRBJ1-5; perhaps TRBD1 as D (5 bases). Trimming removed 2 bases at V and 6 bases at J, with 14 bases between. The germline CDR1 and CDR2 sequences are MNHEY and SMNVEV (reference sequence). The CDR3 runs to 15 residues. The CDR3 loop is CASSLAPGLGQPQHF. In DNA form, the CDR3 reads TGTGCCAGCAGTTTAGCTCCAGGGTTGGGTCAGCCCCAGCATTTT.

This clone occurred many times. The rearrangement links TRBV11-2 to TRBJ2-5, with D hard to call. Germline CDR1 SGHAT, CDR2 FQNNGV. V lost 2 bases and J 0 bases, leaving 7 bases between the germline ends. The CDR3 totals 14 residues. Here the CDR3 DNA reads TGTGCCAGCAGCTTACGCCCAGACCAAGAGACCCAGTACTTC. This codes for CASSLRPDQETQYF. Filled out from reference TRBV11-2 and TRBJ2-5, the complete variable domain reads EAGVAQSPRYKIIEKRQSVAFWCNPISGHATLYWYQQILGQGPKLLIQFQNNGVVDDSQLPKDRFSAERLKGVDSTLKIQPAKLEDSAVYLCASSLRPDQETQYFGPGTRLLVL.

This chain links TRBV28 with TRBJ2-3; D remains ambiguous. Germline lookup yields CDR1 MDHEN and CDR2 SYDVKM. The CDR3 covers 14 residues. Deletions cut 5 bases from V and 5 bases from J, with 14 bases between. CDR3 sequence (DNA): TGTGCCAGCAGTCTAACGCTGACGGTAGATACGCAGTATTTT. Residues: CASSLTLTVDTQYF.

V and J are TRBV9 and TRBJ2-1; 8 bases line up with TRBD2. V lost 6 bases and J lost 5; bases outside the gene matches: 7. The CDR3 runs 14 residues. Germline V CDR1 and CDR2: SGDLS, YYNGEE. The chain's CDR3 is CASTVSGTHNEQFF. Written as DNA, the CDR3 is TGTGCCAGCACAGTTAGCGGGACGCACAATGAGCAGTTCTTC.

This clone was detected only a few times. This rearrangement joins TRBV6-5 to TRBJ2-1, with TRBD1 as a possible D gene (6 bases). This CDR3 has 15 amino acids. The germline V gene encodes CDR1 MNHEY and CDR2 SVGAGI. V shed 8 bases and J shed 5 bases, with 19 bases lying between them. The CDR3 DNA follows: TGTGCCAGCCGACCCCGGACAGTTAGAGACAATGAGCAGTTCTTC. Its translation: CASRPRTVRDNEQFF.

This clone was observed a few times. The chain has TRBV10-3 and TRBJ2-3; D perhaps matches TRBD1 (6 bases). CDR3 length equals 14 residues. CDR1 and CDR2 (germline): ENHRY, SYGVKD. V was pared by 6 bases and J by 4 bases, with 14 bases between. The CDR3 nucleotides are TGTGCCATCAGCTCCAGGGGTGAGGCAGATACGCAGTATTTT. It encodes CAISSRGEADTQYF.

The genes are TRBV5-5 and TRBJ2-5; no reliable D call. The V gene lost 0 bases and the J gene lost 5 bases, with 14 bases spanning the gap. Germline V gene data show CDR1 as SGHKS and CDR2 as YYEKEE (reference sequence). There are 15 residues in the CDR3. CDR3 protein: CASSLVVGLKETQYF. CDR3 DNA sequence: TGTGCCAGCAGCTTGGTGGTGGGATTGAAGGAGACCCAGTACTTC.

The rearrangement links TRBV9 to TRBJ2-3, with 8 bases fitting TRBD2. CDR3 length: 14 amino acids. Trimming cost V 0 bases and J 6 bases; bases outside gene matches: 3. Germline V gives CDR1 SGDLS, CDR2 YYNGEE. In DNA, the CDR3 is TGTGCCAGCAGCGTAGAGCGGGAGTCGGATACGCAGTATTTT. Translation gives CASSVERESDTQYF.

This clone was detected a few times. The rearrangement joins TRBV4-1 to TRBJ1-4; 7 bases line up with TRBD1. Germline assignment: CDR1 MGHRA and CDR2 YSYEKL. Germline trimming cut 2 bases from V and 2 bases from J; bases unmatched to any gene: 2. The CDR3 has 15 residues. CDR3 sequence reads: CASSQRGQTNEKLFF. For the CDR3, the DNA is TGCGCCAGCAGCCAACGGGGACAGACTAATGAAAAACTGTTTTTT.

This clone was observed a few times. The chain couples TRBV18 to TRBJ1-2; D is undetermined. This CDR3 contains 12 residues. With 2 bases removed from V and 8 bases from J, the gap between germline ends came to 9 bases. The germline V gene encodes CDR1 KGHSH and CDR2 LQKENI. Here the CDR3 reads CASSPTASGYTF. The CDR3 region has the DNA TGTGCCAGCTCACCAACAGCCTCAGGCTACACCTTC.

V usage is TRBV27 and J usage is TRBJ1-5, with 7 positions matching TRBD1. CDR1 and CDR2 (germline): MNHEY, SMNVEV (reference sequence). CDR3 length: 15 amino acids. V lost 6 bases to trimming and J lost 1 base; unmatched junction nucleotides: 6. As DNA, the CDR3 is TGTGCCAGCAGAATGGGACAGATCAGCAATCAGCCCCAGCATTTT. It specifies CASRMGQISNQPQHF.

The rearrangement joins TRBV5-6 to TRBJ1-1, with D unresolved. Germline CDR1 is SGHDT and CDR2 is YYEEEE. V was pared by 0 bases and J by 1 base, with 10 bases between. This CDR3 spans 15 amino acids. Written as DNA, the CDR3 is TGTGCCAGCAGCTTGGACGGACGACGGAACACTGAAGCTTTCTTT. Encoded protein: CASSLDGRRNTEAFF.

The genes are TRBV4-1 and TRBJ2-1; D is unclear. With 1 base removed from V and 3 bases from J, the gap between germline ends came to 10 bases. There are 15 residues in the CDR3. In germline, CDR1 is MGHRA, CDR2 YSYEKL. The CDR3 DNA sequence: TGCGCCAGCAGCCAAGTAGGTAGCCTCTACAATGAGCAGTTCTTC. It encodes CASSQVGSLYNEQFF.

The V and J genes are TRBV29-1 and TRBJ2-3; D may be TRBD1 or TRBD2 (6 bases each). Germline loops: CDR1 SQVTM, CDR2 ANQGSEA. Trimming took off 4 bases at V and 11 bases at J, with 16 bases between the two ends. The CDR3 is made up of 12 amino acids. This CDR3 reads CSVAGKGGQQYF. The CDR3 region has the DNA TGCAGCGTTGCAGGGAAGGGGGGCCAGCAGTATTTT.

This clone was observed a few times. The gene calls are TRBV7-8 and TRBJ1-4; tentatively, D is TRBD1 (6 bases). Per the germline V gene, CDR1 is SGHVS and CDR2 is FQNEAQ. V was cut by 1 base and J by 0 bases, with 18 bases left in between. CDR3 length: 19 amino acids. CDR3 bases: TGTGCCAGCAGCTTAGGCGTGGGGGCCGCCGGCACAACTAATGAAAAACTGTTTTTT. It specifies CASSLGVGAAGTTNEKLFF.

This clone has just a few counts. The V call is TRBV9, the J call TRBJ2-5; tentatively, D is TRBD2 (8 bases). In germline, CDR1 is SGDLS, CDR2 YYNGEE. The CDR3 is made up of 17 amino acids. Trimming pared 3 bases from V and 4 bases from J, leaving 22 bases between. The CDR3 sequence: CASSAGTGGTARETQYF. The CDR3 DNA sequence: TGTGCCAGCAGCGCGGGGACGGGAGGGACAGCCAGAGAGACCCAGTACTTC.

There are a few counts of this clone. The CDR3 spells CASSRQGAPTDTQYF. In DNA, the CDR3 is TGCGCCAGCAGTCGACAGGGGGCGCCCACAGATACGCAGTATTTT. The rearrangement uses TRBV5-1 and TRBJ2-3; 10 nucleotides agree with TRBD1. Germline CDR1 and CDR2: SGHRS and YFSETQ. This CDR3 has 15 residues. With V trimmed by 5 bases and J by 2 bases, 5 bases remained unmatched.

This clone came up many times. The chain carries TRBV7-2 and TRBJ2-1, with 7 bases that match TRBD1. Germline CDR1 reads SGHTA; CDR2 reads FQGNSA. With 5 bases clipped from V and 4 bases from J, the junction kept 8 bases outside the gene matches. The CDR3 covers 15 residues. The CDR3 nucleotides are TGTGCCAGCAGCAGCAAACAGGGGCCGTACAATGAGCAGTTCTTC. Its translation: CASSSKQGPYNEQFF.